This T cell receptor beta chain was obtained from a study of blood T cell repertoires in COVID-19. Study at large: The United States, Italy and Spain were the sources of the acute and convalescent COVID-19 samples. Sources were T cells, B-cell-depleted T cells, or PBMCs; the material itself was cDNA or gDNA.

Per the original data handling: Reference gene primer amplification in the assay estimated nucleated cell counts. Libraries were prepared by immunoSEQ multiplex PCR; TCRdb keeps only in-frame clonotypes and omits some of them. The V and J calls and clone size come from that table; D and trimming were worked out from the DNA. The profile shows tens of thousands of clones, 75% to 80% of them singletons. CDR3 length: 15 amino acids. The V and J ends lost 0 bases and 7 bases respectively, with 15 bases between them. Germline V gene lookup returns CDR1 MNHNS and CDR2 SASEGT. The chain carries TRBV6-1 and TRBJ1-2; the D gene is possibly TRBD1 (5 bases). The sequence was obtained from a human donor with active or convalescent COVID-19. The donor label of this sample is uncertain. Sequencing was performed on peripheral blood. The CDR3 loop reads CASSEASGGGGGYTF. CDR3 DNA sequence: TGTGCCAGCAGTGAAGCGTCGGGGGGAGGCGGTGGCTACACCTTC.